This record concerns one T cell receptor beta chain sequence. Its specificity is not known. The PCR used 60 Vbeta and 13 Jbeta primers. Clones were read by immunoSEQ multiplex PCR, and TCRdb kept only the in-frame ones, dropping some. Here the sample spans about 93,000 clones, less than 80% being singletons. The donors (healthy individuals) were bone marrow donors. The sample originates from a study of cytomegalovirus exposure and HLA in healthy donors. Study-wide results and limits: Accurate prediction of most subjects' HLA-A and HLA-B alleles from TCR beta sequences was reported. The investigators catalogued under 200 TCR beta chains as cytomegalovirus-associated.

The CDR3 extends over 12 amino acids. Losses at the gene ends were 11 bases for V and 4 bases for J; bases not matched to a gene: 7. Germline V gives CDR1 MDHEN, CDR2 SYDVKM. The sample taken for sequencing was PBMCs. The sequence was collected from a woman in her 40s in good health and CMV-seronegative. The chain recombines TRBV28 with TRBJ2-7; 8 bases match TRBD2. The CDR3 sequence: CAAGGGGYEQYF. CDR3 nucleotides: TGTGCCGCGGGGGGAGGGGGATACGAGCAGTACTTC.